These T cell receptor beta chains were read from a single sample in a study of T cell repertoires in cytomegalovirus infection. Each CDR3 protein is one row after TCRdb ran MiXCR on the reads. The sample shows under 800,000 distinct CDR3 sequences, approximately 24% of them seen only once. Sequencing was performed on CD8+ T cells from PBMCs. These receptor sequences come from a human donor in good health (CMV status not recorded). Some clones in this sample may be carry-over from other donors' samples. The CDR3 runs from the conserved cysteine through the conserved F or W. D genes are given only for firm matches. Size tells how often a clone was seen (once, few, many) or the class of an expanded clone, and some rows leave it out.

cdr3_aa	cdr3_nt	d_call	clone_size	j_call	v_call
CASSQELDTQYF	TGCGCCAGCAGCCAAGAACTAGATACGCAGTATTTT	-	few	TRBJ2-3	TRBV4-1
CASSLASGGEETQYF	TGTGCCAGCAGTTTGGCCTCAGGGGGCGAAGAGACCCAGTACTTC	TRBD1	few	TRBJ2-5	TRBV12-3/TRBV12-4
CASSSPGAENEQFF	TGTGCCAGCAGCTCTCCCGGGGCCGAAAATGAGCAGTTCTTC	-	many	TRBJ2-1	TRBV11-1
CASSQVGQGDEAFF	TGTGCCAGCAGCCAAGTGGGACAGGGGGATGAAGCTTTCTTT	TRBD1	-	TRBJ1-1	TRBV14
CASTFRPAQGYNEQFF	TGTGCCAGCACCTTCAGGCCAGCGCAGGGCTACAATGAGCAGTTCTTC	-	many	TRBJ2-1	TRBV12-3/TRBV12-4
CSVETTSTGELFF	TGCAGCGTTGAGACTACCTCCACCGGGGAGCTGTTTTTT	-	-	TRBJ2-2	TRBV29-1
CASSAGGREQFF	TGTGCCAGCAGCGCGGGTGGAAGGGAGCAGTTCTTC	-	-	TRBJ2-1	TRBV7-9
CASSGPGGANLITDTQYF	TGTGCCAGCAGCGGGCCGGGGGGCGCGAACTTAATCACAGATACGCAGTATTTT	-	-	TRBJ2-3	TRBV9
CAAPVGGPTTDTQYF	TGTGCCGCTCCGGTGGGGGGGCCGACCACAGATACGCAGTATTTT	-	-	TRBJ2-3	TRBV2
CSAPEAGVIYNEQFF	TGCAGTGCCCCGGAAGCGGGGGTGATCTACAATGAGCAGTTCTTC	TRBD2	-	TRBJ2-1	TRBV20-1
CSARSRGGFPGVSGNTIYF	TGCAGTGCTAGATCCAGGGGAGGATTCCCTGGGGTCTCTGGAAACACCATATATTTT	-	-	TRBJ1-3	TRBV20-1
CASSQWAGDAQPQHF	TGTGCCAGCAGCCAGTGGGCAGGGGATGCTCAGCCCCAGCATTTT	-	many	TRBJ1-5	TRBV7-6
CASSFRGQTGANVLTF	TGTGCCAGCAGTTTCAGGGGGCAAACTGGGGCCAACGTCCTGACTTTC	TRBD1	-	TRBJ2-6	TRBV27
CASSVGPGHNQPQHF	TGTGCCAGCAGCGTAGGTCCAGGGCACAATCAGCCCCAGCATTTT	-	-	TRBJ1-5	TRBV9
CASSRQGLGYEQYF	TGTGCCAGCAGTCGACAGGGTCTGGGCTACGAGCAGTACTTC	TRBD1	-	TRBJ2-7	TRBV2
CANSFPGQNTEAFF	TGTGCCAACAGCTTCCCGGGACAAAACACTGAAGCTTTCTTT	-	few	TRBJ1-1	TRBV7-2